This record looks at one T cell receptor (beta chain) sequence and its context. Its antigen has not been determined. Per-base qualities were not stored, and no clone one base away is much larger. Ficoll-Paque density gradient centrifugation was the method used to isolate PBMCs. This record belongs to a study of T-cell memory formation after mild COVID-19 listed by TCRdb under 2021. General notes on the study: Most TCR sequence clusters were specific to one of the two donors. The cohort was made up of two young adult volunteers, one female and one male, who were previously healthy. In a couple of donors, T-cell clones that expanded and contracted after mild COVID-19 were tracked by sequencing TCRalpha and TCRbeta repertoires over time. Overall results and qualifications from the work: Only two mild cases were covered in the study, and larger cohorts including severe cases with pre-infection samples were considered necessary. From day 15 to 85, contracting clones showed balanced CD4/CD8 phenotypes, whereas a second wave of clones that expanded from day 15 to 37 leaned towards CD4+. Some responding clones were detected in pre-infection memory, which suggested that pre-existing cross-reactive memory T cells had joined the SARS-CoV-2 response. Contracting CD4+ clones appeared mostly in the CM and EM memory subsets, whereas CD8+ clones were enriched in EMRA. SARS-CoV-2 specificity of the second-wave clones peaking on day 37 was not confirmed.

This sample was sequenced with an Illumina NovaSeq 6000. Using 5'RACE with constant-segment primers, TCRalpha and TCRbeta cDNA libraries were constructed, with sample barcodes and unique molecular identifiers added in the process. RNA was extracted from every sample with Trizol reagent. Library amplification was performed in two PCR steps, and a second sample barcode and Illumina TruSeq adapters were introduced in the second step. Sequencing of the libraries was done on an Illumina NovaSeq, producing 2 x 150 bp paired-end reads. As for how the authors treated the data: The reads were demultiplexed and collapsed into UMI-guided consensus sequences using migec v1.2.7. Using mixcr v2.1.11, the UMI consensuses were aligned to TRA and TRB V and J templates and assembled into clonotypes. Expanded or contracted clonotypes were those called significant by both edgeR and NoisET, with noise models trained on biological replicates. For edgeR calls, the cutoffs were a false discovery rate-adjusted p below 0.01 and a log2 fold-change threshold of 1. As an exploratory analysis of dynamics, max-normalized trajectories of the 1000 most abundant clonotypes were examined by PCA with hierarchical clustering. Separately sequenced CD4+ and CD8+ repertoires were used to assign the CD4 or CD8 phenotype of responding clones. TCRdb itself trimmed the public reads at Q25 with fastp, ran MiXCR and retained productive beta chains. Identical CDR3 proteins give one entry, which carries the most common genes and DNA. The V and J calls, along with clone size, are taken from TCRdb and not from the paper's own processing. The sample table lists about 620,000 distinct CDR3 sequences, about a sixth of them with a count of one. In total, the top ten clones hold around 12% of the sample.

V was cut back by 5 bases and J by 0 bases, leaving a gap of 11 bases between them. CDR1 and CDR2 are drawn from the germline V gene (reference sequence): LGHDT, YNNKEL. The CDR3 covers 15 residues, taking in both the cysteine and the phenylalanine. CDR3 DNA only is kept here, 45 bases in frame from base 1. Specimen: PBMCs or a T cell subset sorted from them (not recorded which). The receptor chain draws on TRBV3-1 and TRBJ1-3, with no confident D gene call. This clonotype originated in an adult woman who had mild COVID-19 (a few samples of this study predate the infection). The sample titles of this study are shuffled in the database, so cell type and time point are left out; the donor was told from shared clones. The DNA reads TGTGCCAGCAGCTACGACGGAGCCTCTGGAAACACCATATATTTT. It translates as CASSYDGASGNTIYF.